The subject of this entry is one T cell receptor (beta chain). As yet, its antigen is unknown. This sample was taken from a study of T cell repertoires in cytomegalovirus infection. On the study more broadly: Indications came from public TCR beta signatures; they pointed to CMV infection and to a matching HLA type. Study observations and caveats: Accumulated public TCR beta family frequency recognized individuals carrying CMV together with the relevant HLA.

The CDR3 totals 17 residues. V was clipped by 1 base and J by 2 bases, with 18 bases between them. The germline V gene encodes CDR1 MGHRA and CDR2 YSYEKL. TCRdb called the reads again in MiXCR, with one record for every CDR3 protein. The table records approximately 500,000 distinct CDR3 sequences, around 35% of them present only once. This material consisted of cultured PBMCs, taken from culture after CMV antigen stimulation. This clonotype originated in a human donor in good health (CMV status not recorded). Some clones in this sample may be carry-over from other donors' samples. The gene calls are TRBV4-1 and TRBJ2-7; D uncertain. The CDR3 loop reads CASSQAAGPPPTYEQYF. CDR3 in DNA: TGCGCCAGCAGCCAAGCGGCCGGACCACCCCCAACCTACGAGCAGTACTTC.